This T cell receptor beta chain derives from a study of radiation and T cells in renal cell carcinoma. Germline CDR1 reads LNHDA; CDR2 reads SQIVND (reference sequence). This CDR3 is 13 amino acids long. V gave up 3 bases and J gave up 4 bases, with 10 bases separating them. Time point given: blood 2 weeks post-SBRT. Stated treatment: 15 Gy SBRT to primary tumor, nephrectomy 4 weeks later. Produced via immunoSEQ multiplex PCR; TCRdb's table is partial and in-frame only. The table has more than 100,000 clones, 88% seen once; the top ten hold 5% to 6%. The sequence was obtained from a woman aged 70-85 years with renal cell carcinoma. The chain is built from TRBV19 and TRBJ2-7; D is undetermined. The input for sequencing was blood, taken from a patient whose treatment included radiotherapy and nephrectomy. Written as DNA, the CDR3 is TGTGCCAGTAGTATGGAACAGATGTACGAGCAGTACTTC. Its protein is CASSMEQMYEQYF.